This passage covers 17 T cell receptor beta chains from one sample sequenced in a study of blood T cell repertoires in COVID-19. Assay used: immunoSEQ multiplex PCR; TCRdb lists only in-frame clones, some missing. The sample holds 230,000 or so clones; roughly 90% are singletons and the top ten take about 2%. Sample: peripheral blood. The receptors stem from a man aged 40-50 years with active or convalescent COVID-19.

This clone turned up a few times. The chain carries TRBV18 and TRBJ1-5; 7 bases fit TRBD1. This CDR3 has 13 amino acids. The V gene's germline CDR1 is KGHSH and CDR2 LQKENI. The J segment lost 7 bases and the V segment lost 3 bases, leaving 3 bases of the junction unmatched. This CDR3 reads CASSPQGDQPQHF. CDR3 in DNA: TGTGCCAGCTCACCCCAGGGGGACCAGCCCCAGCATTTT.

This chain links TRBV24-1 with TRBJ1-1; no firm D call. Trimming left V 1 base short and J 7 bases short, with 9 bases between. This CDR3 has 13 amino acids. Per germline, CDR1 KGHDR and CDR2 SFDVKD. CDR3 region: CATSDFGEVEAFF. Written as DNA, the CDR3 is TGTGCCACCAGTGATTTCGGAGAGGTTGAAGCTTTCTTT.

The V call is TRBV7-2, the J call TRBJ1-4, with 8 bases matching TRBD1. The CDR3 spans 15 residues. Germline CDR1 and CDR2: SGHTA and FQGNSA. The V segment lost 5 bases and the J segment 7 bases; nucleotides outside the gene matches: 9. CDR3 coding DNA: TGTGCCAGCAGCCCGCAACAGGGGGAGTCTGAAAAACTGTTTTTT. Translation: CASSPQQGESEKLFF.

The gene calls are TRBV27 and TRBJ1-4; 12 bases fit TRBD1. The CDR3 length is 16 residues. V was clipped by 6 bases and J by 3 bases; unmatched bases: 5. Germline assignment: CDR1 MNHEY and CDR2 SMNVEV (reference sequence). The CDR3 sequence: CASRPGQGAANEKLFF. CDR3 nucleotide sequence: TGTGCCAGCAGACCGGGACAGGGGGCTGCTAATGAAAAACTGTTTTTT. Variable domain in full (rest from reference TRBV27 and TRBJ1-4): EAQVTQNPRYLITVTGKKLTVTCSQNMNHEYMSWYRQDPGLGLRQIYYSMNVEVTDKGDVPEGYKVSRKEKRNFPLILESPSPNQTSLYFCASRPGQGAANEKLFFGSGTQLSVL.

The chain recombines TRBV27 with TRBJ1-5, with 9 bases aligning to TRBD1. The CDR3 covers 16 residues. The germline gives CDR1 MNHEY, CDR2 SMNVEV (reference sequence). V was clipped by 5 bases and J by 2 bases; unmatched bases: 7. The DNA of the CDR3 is TGTGCCAGCAGTCCCTGGGACAGGGAAGGCAATCAGCCCCAGCATTTT. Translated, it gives CASSPWDREGNQPQHF.

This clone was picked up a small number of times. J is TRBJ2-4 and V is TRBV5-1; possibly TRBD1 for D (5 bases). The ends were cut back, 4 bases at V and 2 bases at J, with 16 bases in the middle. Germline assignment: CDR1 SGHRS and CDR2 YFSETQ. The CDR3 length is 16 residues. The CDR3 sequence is CASSHQPGLPKNIQYF. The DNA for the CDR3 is TGCGCCAGCAGCCATCAGCCAGGGTTACCCAAAAACATTCAGTACTTC.

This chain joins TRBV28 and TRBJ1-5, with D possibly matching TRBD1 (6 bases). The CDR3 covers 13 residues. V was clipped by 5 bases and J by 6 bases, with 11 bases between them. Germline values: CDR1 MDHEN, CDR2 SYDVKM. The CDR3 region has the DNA TGTGCCAGCAGTATCCCCAGGGGTCAGCCCCAGCATTTT. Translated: CASSIPRGQPQHF.

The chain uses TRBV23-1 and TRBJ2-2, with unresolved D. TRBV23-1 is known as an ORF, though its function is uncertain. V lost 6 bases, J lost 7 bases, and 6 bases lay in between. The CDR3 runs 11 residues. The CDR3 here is CASRADGELFF. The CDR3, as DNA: TGCGCCAGCAGGGCAGACGGGGAGCTGTTTTTT.

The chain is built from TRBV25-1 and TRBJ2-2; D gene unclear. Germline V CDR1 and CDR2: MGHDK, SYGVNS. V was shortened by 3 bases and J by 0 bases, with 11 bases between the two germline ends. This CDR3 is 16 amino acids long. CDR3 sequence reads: CASSDPTRTNTGELFF. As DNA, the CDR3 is TGTGCCAGCAGTGATCCTACCCGAACGAACACCGGGGAGCTGTTTTTT.

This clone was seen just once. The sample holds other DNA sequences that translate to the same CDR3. This chain's CDR3 is CATRDRAAGELFF. In DNA form, the CDR3 reads TGTGCCACCAGAGACAGGGCGGCCGGGGAGCTGTTTTTT. V usage is TRBV24-1 and J usage is TRBJ2-2; TRBD1 matches 7 bases. The CDR3 loop spans 13 amino acids. Germline assignment: CDR1 KGHDR and CDR2 SFDVKD. Germline trimming cut 7 bases from V and 6 bases from J; bases unmatched to any gene: 4.

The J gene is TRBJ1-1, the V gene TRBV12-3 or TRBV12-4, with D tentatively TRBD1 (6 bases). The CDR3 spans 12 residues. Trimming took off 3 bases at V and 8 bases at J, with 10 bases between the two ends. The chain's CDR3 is CASSFHGTEAFF. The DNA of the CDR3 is TGTGCCAGCAGTTTCCACGGGACAGAAGCTTTCTTT.

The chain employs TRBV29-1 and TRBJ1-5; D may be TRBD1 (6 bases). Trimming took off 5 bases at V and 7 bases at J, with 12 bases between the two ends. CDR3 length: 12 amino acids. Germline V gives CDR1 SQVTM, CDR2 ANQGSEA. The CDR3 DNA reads TGCAGCGTTCAACAGGGTTTACAGCCCCAGCATTTT. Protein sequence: CSVQQGLQPQHF.

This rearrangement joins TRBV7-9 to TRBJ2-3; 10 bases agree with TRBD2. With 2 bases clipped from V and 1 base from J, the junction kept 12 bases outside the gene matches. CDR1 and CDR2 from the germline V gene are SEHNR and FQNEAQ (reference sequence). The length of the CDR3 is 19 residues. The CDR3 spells CASSLPSGSPVFRTDTQYF. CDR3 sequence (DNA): TGTGCCAGCAGCTTACCTAGCGGGAGCCCCGTATTCCGCACAGATACGCAGTATTTT. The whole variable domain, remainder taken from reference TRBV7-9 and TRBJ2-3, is DTGVSQNPRHKITKRGQNVTFRCDPISEHNRLYWYRQTLGQGPEFLTYFQNEAQLEKSRLLSDRFSAERPKGSFSTLEIQRTEQGDSAMYLCASSLPSGSPVFRTDTQYFGPGTRLTVL.

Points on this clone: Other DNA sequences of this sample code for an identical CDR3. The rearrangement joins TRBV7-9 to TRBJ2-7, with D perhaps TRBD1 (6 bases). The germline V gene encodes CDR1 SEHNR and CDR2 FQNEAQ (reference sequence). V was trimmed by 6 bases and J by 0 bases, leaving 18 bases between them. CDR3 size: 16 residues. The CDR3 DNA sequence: TGTGCCAGCAGTCCCGACAGGCCCGACTTCTCCTACGAGCAGTACTTC. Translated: CASSPDRPDFSYEQYF.

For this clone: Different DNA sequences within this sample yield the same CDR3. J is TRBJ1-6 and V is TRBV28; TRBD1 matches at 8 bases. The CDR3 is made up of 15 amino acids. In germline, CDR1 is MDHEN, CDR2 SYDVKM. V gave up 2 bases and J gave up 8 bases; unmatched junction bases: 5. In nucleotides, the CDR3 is TGTGCCAGCAGTTTACCGGGACAGGTCGATTCACCCCTCCACTTT. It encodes CASSLPGQVDSPLHF.

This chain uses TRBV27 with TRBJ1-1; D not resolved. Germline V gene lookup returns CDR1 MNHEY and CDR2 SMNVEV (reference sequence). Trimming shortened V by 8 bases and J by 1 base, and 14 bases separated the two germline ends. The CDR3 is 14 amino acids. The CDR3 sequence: CASSVRLANTEAFF. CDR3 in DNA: TGTGCCAGCTCGGTCAGGCTAGCGAACACTGAAGCTTTCTTT.

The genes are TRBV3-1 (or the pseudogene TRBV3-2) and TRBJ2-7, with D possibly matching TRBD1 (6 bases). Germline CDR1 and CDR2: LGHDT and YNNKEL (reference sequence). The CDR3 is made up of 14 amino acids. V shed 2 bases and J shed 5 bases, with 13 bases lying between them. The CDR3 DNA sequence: TGTGCCAGCAGCCAAATCCAGGGGAGAAACGAGCAGTACTTC. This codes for CASSQIQGRNEQYF.